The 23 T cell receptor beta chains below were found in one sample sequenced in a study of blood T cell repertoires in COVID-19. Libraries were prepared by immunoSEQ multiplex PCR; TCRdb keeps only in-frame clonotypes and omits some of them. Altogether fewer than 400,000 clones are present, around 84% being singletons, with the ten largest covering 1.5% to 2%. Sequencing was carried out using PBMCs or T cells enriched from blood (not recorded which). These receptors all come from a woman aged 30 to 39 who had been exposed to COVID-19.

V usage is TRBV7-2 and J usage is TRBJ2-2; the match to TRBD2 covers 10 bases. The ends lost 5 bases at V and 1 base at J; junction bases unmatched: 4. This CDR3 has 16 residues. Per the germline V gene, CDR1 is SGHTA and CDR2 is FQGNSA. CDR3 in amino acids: CASSPSGGGNTGELFF. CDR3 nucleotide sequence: TGTGCCAGCAGCCCCAGCGGGGGGGGGAACACCGGGGAGCTGTTTTTT.

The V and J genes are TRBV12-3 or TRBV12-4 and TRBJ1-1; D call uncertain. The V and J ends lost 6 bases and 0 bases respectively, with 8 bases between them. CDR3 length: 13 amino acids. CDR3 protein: CASRILLNTEAFF. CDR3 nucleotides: TGTGCCAGCAGGATACTATTGAACACTGAAGCTTTCTTT.

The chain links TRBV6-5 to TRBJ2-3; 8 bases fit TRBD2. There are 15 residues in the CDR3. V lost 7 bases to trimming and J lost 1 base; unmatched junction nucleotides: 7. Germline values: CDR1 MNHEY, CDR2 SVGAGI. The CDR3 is CASIVAGGGTDTQYF. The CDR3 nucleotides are TGTGCCAGCATTGTGGCGGGAGGTGGCACAGATACGCAGTATTTT.

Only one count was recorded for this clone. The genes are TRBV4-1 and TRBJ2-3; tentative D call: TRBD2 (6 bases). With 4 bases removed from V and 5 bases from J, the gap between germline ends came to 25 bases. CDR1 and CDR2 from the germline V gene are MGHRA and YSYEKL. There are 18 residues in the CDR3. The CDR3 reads CASSREKAAGLFRDTQYF. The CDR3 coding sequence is TGCGCCAGCAGCCGCGAAAAAGCAGCGGGCTTATTTCGAGATACGCAGTATTTT.

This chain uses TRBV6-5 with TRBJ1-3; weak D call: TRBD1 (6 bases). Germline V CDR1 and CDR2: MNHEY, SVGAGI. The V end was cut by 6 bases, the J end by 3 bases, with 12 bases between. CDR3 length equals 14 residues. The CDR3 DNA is TGTGCCAGCAGCCGGACAGTGGGTGGAAACACCATATATTTT. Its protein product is CASSRTVGGNTIYF.

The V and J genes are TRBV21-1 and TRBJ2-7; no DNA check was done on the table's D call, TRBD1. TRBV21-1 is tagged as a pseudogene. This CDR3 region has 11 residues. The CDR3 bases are TGTGCCACCACTCACAGGTCCGAGCAGTACTTC. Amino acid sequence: CATTHRSEQYF.

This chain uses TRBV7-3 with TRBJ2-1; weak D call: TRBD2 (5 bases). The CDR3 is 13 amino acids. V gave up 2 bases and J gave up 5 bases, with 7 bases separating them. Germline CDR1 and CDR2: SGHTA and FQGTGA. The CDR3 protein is CASSLWENNEQFF. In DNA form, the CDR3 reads TGTGCCAGCAGCTTATGGGAGAACAATGAGCAGTTCTTC.

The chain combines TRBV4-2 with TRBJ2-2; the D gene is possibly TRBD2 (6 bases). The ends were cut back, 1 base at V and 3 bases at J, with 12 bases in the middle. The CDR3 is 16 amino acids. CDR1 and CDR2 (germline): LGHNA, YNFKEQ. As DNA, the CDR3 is TGTGCCAGCAGCCAAGCTAGCGACACCTACACCGGGGAGCTGTTTTTT. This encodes CASSQASDTYTGELFF.

CDR3 DNA sequence: TGTGCCAGCACCGGGGTGGCTGAAGCTTTCTTT. This sequence encodes CASTGVAEAFF. The chain combines TRBV6-5 with TRBJ1-1; D unresolved. V was pared by 7 bases and J by 6 bases, with 9 bases between. The CDR3 spans 11 residues. In germline, CDR1 is MNHEY, CDR2 SVGAGI.

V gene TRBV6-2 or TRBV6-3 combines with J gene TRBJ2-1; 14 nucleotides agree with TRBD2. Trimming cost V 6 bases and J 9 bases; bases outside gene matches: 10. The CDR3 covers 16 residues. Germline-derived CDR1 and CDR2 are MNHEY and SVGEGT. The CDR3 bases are TGTGCCAGCAGCGATAGACTAGCGGGGGGGCTAGTTGAGCAGTTCTTC. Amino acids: CASSDRLAGGLVEQFF.

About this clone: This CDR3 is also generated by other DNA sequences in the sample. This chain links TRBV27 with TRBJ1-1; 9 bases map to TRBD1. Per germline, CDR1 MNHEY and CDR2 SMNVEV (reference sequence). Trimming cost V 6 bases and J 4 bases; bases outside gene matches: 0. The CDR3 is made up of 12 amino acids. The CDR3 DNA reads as TGTGCCAGCAGGACAGGGGGCACTGAAGCTTTCTTT. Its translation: CASRTGGTEAFF.

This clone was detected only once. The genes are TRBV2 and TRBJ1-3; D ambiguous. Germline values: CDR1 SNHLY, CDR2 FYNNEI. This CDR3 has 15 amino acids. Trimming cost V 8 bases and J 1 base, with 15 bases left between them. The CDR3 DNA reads TGTGCCAGCCAGGTGGACTCGGGGTCTGGAAACACCATATATTTT. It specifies CASQVDSGSGNTIYF.

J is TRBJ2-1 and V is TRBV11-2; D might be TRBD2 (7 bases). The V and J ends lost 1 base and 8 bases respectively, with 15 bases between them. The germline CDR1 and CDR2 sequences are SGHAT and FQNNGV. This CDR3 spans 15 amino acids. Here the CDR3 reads CASSLAGGPPHEQFF. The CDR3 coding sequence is TGTGCCAGCAGCTTAGCGGGGGGCCCCCCCCATGAGCAGTTCTTC.

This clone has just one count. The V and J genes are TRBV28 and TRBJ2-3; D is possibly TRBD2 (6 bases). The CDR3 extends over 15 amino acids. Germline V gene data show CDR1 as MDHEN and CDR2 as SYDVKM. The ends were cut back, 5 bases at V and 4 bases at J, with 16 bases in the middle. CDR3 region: CASSPPNGGADTQYF. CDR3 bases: TGTGCCAGCAGTCCTCCTAACGGGGGTGCAGATACGCAGTATTTT.

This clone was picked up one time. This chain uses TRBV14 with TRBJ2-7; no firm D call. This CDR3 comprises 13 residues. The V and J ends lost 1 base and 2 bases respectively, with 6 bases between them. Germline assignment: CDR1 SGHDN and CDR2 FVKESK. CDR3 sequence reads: CASSQVTTYEQYF. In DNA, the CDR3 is TGTGCCAGCAGCCAAGTCACTACCTACGAGCAGTACTTC.

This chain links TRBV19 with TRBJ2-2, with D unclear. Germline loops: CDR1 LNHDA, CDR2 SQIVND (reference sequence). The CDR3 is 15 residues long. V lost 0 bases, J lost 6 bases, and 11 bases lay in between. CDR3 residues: CASSIDRRVAGELFF. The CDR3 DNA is TGTGCCAGTAGTATAGATCGAAGAGTAGCCGGGGAGCTGTTTTTT.

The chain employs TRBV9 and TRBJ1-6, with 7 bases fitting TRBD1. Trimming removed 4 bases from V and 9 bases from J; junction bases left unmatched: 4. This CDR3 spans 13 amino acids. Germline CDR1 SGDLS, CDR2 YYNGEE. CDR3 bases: TGTGCCAGCAGCCAAGCAGGGGGTTCACCCCTCCACTTT. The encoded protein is CASSQAGGSPLHF.

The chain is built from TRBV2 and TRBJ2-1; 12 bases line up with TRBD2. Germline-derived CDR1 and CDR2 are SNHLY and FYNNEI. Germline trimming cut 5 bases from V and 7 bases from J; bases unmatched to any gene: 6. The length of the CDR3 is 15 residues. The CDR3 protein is CASSRLAGAVNEQFF. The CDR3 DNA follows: TGTGCCAGCAGTCGACTAGCGGGGGCGGTGAATGAGCAGTTCTTC. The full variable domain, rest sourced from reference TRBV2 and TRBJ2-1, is EPEVTQTPSHQVTQMGQEVILRCVPISNHLYFYWYRQILGQKVEFLVSFYNNEISEKSEIFDDQFSVERPDGSNFTLKIRSTKLEDSAMYFCASSRLAGAVNEQFFGPGTRLTVL.

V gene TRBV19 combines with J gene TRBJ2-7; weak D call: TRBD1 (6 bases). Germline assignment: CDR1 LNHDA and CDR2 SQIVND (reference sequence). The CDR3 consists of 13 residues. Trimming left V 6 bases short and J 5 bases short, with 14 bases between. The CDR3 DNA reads TGTGCCAGTAGCTCACAGGGTTCCCACGAGCAGTACTTC. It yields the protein CASSSQGSHEQYF.

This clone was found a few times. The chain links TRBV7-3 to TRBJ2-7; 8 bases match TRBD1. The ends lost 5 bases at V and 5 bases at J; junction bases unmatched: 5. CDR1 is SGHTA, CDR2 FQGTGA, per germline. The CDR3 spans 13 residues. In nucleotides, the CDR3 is TGTGCCAGCAGCCCGGACAGGGCCCACGAGCAGTACTTC. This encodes CASSPDRAHEQYF.

This CDR3 reads CASRGSSGNTIYF. The CDR3 coding sequence is TGTGCCAGCAGGGGGAGCTCTGGAAACACCATATATTTT. The chain recombines TRBV12-3 or TRBV12-4 with TRBJ1-3; unclear D gene. The CDR3 loop spans 13 amino acids. V gave up 6 bases and J gave up 0 bases, with 6 bases separating them.

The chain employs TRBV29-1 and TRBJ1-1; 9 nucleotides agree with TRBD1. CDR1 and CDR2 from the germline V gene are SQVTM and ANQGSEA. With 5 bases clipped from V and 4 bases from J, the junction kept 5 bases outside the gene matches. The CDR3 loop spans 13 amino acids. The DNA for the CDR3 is TGCAGCGTTTCCACAGGGGGCATCACTGAAGCTTTCTTT. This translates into CSVSTGGITEAFF.

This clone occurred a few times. The CDR3 nucleotides read TGTGCCAGCAGCGTAGTTGGGGACAGGGGAAAAGGGCAGTTCTTC. Translating gives CASSVVGDRGKGQFF. The chain carries TRBV9 and TRBJ2-1; TRBD1 aligns across 10 bases. V lost 0 bases to trimming and J lost 12 bases; unmatched junction nucleotides: 9. CDR1 and CDR2 (germline): SGDLS, YYNGEE. This CDR3 has 15 amino acids.